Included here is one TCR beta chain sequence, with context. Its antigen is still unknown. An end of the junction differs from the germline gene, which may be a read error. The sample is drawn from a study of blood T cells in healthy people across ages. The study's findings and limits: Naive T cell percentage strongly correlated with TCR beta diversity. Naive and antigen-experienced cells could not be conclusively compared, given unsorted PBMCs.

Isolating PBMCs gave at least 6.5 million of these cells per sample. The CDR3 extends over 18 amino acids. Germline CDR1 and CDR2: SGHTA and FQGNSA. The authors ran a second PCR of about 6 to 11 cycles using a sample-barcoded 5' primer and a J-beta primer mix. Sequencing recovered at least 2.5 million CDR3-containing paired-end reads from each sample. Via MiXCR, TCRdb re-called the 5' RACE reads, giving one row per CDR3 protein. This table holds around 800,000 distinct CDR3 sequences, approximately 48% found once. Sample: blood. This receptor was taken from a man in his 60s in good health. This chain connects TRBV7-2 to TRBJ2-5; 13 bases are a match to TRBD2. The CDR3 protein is CACSFARTSGGVKETQYF. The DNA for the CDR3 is TGTGCCTGCAGCTTCGCCAGGACTAGCGGGGGAGTCAAAGAGACCCAGTACTTC.